What follows are 18 T cell receptor beta chains derived from one specimen sequenced in a study of shared clonotypes between healthy human individuals. Selected positively for CCR7 and CD45RO-negative, naive CD8 cells excluded terminally differentiated effector memory CD45RA+ cells. Data came from immunoSEQ multiplex PCR; TCRdb stores just in-frame clones and leaves some out. The sample holds about 2.2 million clones, around 95% seen once. The specimen sequenced was naive CD8+ T cells from PBMCs. The receptors here all came from a man between 18 and 29 years old in good health. Some clones in this sample may be carry-over from other donors' samples.

This chain uses TRBV27 with TRBJ2-4; TRBD2 matches 8 bases. The CDR3 has 14 amino acids. V shed 3 bases and J 5 bases; nucleotides not matched to a gene: 3. Germline V gene lookup returns CDR1 MNHEY and CDR2 SMNVEV (reference sequence). The CDR3 nucleotides read TGTGCCAGCAGTTTTAGCGGGATCCAAAACATTCAGTACTTC. Its translation: CASSFSGIQNIQYF.

V gene TRBV27 combines with J gene TRBJ2-7; perhaps TRBD2 as D (5 bases). V shed 4 bases and J shed 3 bases, with 13 bases lying between them. Germline loops: CDR1 MNHEY, CDR2 SMNVEV (reference sequence). The CDR3 extends over 14 amino acids. In DNA form, the CDR3 reads TGTGCCAGCAGTTCCCGGGATTCGTTCTACGAGCAGTACTTC. This encodes CASSSRDSFYEQYF.

The chain combines TRBV28 with TRBJ2-3, with D maybe TRBD2 (6 bases). V lost 7 bases and J lost 4, with 18 bases in between. Germline values: CDR1 MDHEN, CDR2 SYDVKM. This CDR3 spans 15 amino acids. CDR3 amino acids: CASTSGSSLSDTQYF. CDR3 nucleotides: TGTGCCAGCACTTCCGGGAGTTCCCTTTCAGATACGCAGTATTTT.

The rearrangement joins TRBV28 to TRBJ1-5; D may be TRBD1 (6 bases). Germline loops: CDR1 MDHEN, CDR2 SYDVKM. The CDR3 runs 15 residues. Trimming stripped 6 bases from V and 2 bases from J, with 14 bases between. The CDR3 region has the DNA TGTGCCAGCAGCCCTACAGGGATGGGCAATCAGCCCCAGCATTTT. This gives the protein CASSPTGMGNQPQHF.

The chain joins TRBV6-5 to TRBJ2-7; D is possibly TRBD1 (5 bases). The V gene's germline CDR1 is MNHEY and CDR2 SVGAGI. This CDR3 is 14 amino acids long. V was cut by 5 bases and J by 2 bases, with 13 bases left in between. DNA of the CDR3: TGTGCCAGCAGTCCGACCGACAGCCCCTACGAGCAGTACTTC. As protein: CASSPTDSPYEQYF.

The chain employs TRBV6-5 and TRBJ1-1; TRBD1 matches at 7 bases. V was pared by 5 bases and J by 1 base, with 4 bases of the junction left unmatched. This CDR3 has 14 amino acids. Looked up from germline, CDR1 is MNHEY and CDR2 is SVGAGI. CDR3 region: CASSMTGRNTEAFF. CDR3 nucleotide sequence: TGTGCCAGCAGTATGACAGGGAGGAACACTGAAGCTTTCTTT.

The rearrangement uses TRBV27 and TRBJ2-3; a possible D gene is TRBD2 (6 bases). The ends were cut back, 5 bases at V and 2 bases at J, with 11 bases in the middle. Germline V CDR1 and CDR2: MNHEY, SMNVEV (reference sequence). The CDR3 spans 14 residues. The CDR3 DNA is TGTGCCAGCAGTATGGGGAGGCCCACAGATACGCAGTATTTT. The encoded protein is CASSMGRPTDTQYF.

The chain uses TRBV25-1 and TRBJ1-5; 8 bases map to TRBD1. Germline V lookup: CDR1 MGHDK, CDR2 SYGVNS. This CDR3 is built from 15 residues. V lost 3 bases, J lost 5 bases, and 6 bases stayed unmatched. In DNA, the CDR3 is TGTGCCAGCAGTGATCCTACGGACAGGGATCAGCCCCAGCATTTT. This encodes CASSDPTDRDQPQHF.

This chain links TRBV6-4 with TRBJ2-7; 13 bases map to TRBD2. After removal of 7 bases from V and 2 bases from J, the junction contained 2 bases not matched to a gene. The CDR3 totals 14 residues. The V gene's germline CDR1 is MRHNA and CDR2 SNTAGT. The CDR3, as DNA: TGTGCCAGCACAGGGACTAGCGGGACCTACGAGCAGTACTTC. It yields the protein CASTGTSGTYEQYF.

This sequence joins TRBV6-6 and TRBJ2-7; D assignment may be TRBD1 or TRBD2 (5 bases each). The V end was cut by 6 bases, the J end by 6 bases, with 21 bases between. The CDR3 runs 15 residues. The germline V gene has CDR1 MNHNY and CDR2 SVGAGI (reference sequence). The CDR3 loop is CASSLSGQGIVEQYF. The CDR3 bases are TGTGCCAGCAGCCTAAGCGGCCAGGGAATAGTCGAGCAGTACTTC.

The chain is built from TRBV27 and TRBJ2-6; no clear D gene. The germline V gene encodes CDR1 MNHEY and CDR2 SMNVEV (reference sequence). CDR3 length: 14 residues. V was shortened by 0 bases and J by 3 bases, with 3 bases between the two germline ends. Here the CDR3 reads CASSLSGGANVLTF. The DNA for the CDR3 is TGTGCCAGCAGTTTATCTGGTGGGGCCAACGTCCTGACTTTC.

J is TRBJ1-5 and V is TRBV6-1; D uncertain. Per the germline V gene, CDR1 is MNHNS and CDR2 is SASEGT. This CDR3 has 13 residues. Trimming pared 8 bases from V and 3 bases from J, leaving 11 bases between. The CDR3 spells CASANRPNQPQHF. CDR3 nucleotide sequence: TGTGCCAGCGCAAACAGACCCAATCAGCCCCAGCATTTT.

This clone was observed a single time. The chain links TRBV7-2 to TRBJ2-7, with TRBD2 matching over 8 bases. The ends lost 6 bases at V and 3 bases at J; junction bases unmatched: 7. This CDR3 has 14 residues. Per germline, CDR1 SGHTA and CDR2 FQGNSA. The CDR3 loop reads CASSYGTSYYEQYF. The CDR3 DNA reads TGTGCCAGCAGTTACGGGACTAGTTACTACGAGCAGTACTTC. Together with reference TRBV7-2 and TRBJ2-7, the CDR3 gives the full variable domain: GAGVSQSPSNKVTEKGKDVELRCDPISGHTALYWYRQSLGQGLEFLIYFQGNSAPDKSGLPSDRFSAERTGGSVSTLTIQRTQQEDSAVYLCASSYGTSYYEQYFGPGTRLTVT.

The chain joins TRBV25-1 to TRBJ2-7; 8 bases match TRBD1. The CDR3 has 14 residues. J gave up 5 bases and V 3 bases, and 6 bases lay outside the gene matches. CDR1 and CDR2 (germline): MGHDK, SYGVNS. The CDR3 region has the DNA TGTGCCAGCAGTGAGGCAGGGGGCCGGAACGAGCAGTACTTC. Translated: CASSEAGGRNEQYF.

Notes on this clone: This specimen includes other DNA sequences encoding the same CDR3. This chain uses TRBV27 with TRBJ2-1; D call uncertain. The V and J ends lost 5 bases and 4 bases respectively, with 9 bases between them. CDR1 is MNHEY and CDR2 is SMNVEV in the germline V gene (reference sequence). The CDR3 runs to 13 residues. In DNA form, the CDR3 reads TGTGCCAGCAGTCCCGGAATATACAATGAGCAGTTCTTC. Residues: CASSPGIYNEQFF.

V and J are TRBV29-1 and TRBJ2-1, with 9 bases fitting TRBD1. The germline V gene has CDR1 SQVTM and CDR2 ANQGSEA. V was clipped by 7 bases and J by 7 bases; unmatched bases: 8. The CDR3 covers 13 residues. The CDR3 loop reads CSAWTGAKNEQFF. For the CDR3, the DNA is TGCAGCGCCTGGACAGGGGCCAAGAATGAGCAGTTCTTC.

This chain links TRBV19 with TRBJ2-1, with TRBD1 identical over 9 bases. Germline lookup yields CDR1 LNHDA and CDR2 SQIVND (reference sequence). Trimming cost V 5 bases and J 9 bases; bases outside gene matches: 11. The CDR3 is 15 residues long. CDR3 coding DNA: TGTGCCAGTAGTTCCACCGGGACAGGGATAGGTGAGCAGTTCTTC. It yields the protein CASSSTGTGIGEQFF.

This chain connects TRBV7-8 to TRBJ2-7; 13 bases align to TRBD2. Trimming removed 5 bases from V and 5 bases from J; junction bases left unmatched: 6. Germline CDR1 is SGHVS and CDR2 is FQNEAQ. This CDR3 contains 15 residues. In DNA form, the CDR3 reads TGTGCCAGCAGCCACACTAGCGGGAGGGCCCACGAGCAGTACTTC. Residues: CASSHTSGRAHEQYF.